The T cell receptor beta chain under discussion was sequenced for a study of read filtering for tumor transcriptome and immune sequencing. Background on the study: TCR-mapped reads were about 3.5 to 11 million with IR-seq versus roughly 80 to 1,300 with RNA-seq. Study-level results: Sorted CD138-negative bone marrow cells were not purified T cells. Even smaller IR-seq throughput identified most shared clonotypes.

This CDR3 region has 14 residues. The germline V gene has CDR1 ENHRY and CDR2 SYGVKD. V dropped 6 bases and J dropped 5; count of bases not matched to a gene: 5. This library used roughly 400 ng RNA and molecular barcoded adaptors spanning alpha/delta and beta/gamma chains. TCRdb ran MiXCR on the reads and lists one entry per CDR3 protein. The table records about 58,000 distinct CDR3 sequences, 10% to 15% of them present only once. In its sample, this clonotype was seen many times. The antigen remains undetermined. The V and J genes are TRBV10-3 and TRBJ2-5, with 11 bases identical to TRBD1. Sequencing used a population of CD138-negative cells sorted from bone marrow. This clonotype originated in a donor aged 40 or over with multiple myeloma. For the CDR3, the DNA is TGTGCCATCAGAGGGACAGGGGGTTTGGAGACCCAGTACTTC. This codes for CAIRGTGGLETQYF.